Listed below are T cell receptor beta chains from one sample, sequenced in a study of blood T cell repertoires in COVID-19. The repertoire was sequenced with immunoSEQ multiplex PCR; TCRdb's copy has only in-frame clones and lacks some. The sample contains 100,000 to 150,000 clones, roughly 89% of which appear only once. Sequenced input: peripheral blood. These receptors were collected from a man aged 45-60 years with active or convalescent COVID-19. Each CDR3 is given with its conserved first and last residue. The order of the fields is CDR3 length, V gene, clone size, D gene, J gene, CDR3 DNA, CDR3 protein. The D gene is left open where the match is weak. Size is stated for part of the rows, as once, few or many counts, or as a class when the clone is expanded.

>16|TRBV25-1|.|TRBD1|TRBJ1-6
TGTGCCAGCAGTGAGGGGTGGGGACAGGGGAATTCACCCCTCCACTTT
CASSEGWGQGNSPLHF
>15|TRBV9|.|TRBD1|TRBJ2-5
TGTGCCAGCAGCGTAGAGGGGACAGCCAAAGAGACCCAGTACTTC
CASSVEGTAKETQYF
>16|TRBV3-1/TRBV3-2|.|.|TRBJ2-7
TGTGCCAGCAGCCCGTACCGGGTCACGAGTATCGGCGAGCAGTACTTC
CASSPYRVTSIGEQYF
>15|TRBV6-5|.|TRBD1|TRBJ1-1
TGTGCCAGCATTCCCCGGGACAGGGGGAGCACTGAAGCTTTCTTT
CASIPRDRGSTEAFF
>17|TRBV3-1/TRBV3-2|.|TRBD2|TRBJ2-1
TGTGCCAGCAGCCCTTCGGGAGGCGGGACGATTTACAATGAGCAGTTCTTC
CASSPSGGGTIYNEQFF
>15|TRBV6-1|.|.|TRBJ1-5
TGTGCCAGCAGTGACCTTAGGGGCAGCAATCAGCCCCAGCATTTT
CASSDLRGSNQPQHF
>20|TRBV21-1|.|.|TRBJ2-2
TGTGCCAGCAGCAAAGATACCCGGGACAGGGAGTGTCGAGACACCGGGGAGCTGTTTTTT
CASSKDTRDRECRDTGELFF
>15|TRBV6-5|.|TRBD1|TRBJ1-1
TGTGCCAGCAGCCTAAAGGGGACAGGAGAAACTGAAGCTTTCTTT
CASSLKGTGETEAFF
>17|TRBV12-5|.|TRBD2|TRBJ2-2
TGTGCTAGTGGTTTGACACGGGAGGGGCCGGGCACCGGGGAGCTGTTTTTT
CASGLTREGPGTGELFF
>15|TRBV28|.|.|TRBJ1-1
TGTGCCAGCAGTTTTTGGGCACAGATGAACACTGAAGCTTTCTTT
CASSFWAQMNTEAFF
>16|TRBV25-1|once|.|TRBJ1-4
TGTGCCAGCAGTGAAGAGTGGGGAGCCTTTAATGAAAAACTGTTTTTT
CASSEEWGAFNEKLFF
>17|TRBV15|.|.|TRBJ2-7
TGTGCCACCAGCAGAGATGTGAGCCAGGGGCGTAATTACGAGCAGTACTTC
CATSRDVSQGRNYEQYF
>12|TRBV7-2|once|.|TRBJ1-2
TGTGCCAGCAGCACACCAGGTCGGGGCTACACCTTC
CASSTPGRGYTF
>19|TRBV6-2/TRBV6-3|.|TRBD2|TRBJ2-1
TGTGCCAGCAGTTTAGGACTAGCGGGGGCCTTCGGCTCCTACAATGAGCAGTTCTTC
CASSLGLAGAFGSYNEQFF
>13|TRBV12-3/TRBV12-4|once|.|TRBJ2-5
TGTGCCAGCAGTTTTGGGGCCCAAGAGACCCAGTACTTC
CASSFGAQETQYF
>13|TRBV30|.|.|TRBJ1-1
TGTGCCTGGATGTACGGCAGGGCCACTGAAGCTTTCTTT
CAWMYGRATEAFF
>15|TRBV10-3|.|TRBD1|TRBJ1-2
TGTGCCATCCTGGAAGACAGGGGCGCTAACTATGGCTACACCTTC
CAILEDRGANYGYTF
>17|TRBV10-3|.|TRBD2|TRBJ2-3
TGTGCCATCAGTGAGTCGATTACTAGCGGATTCACAGATACGCAGTATTTT
CAISESITSGFTDTQYF
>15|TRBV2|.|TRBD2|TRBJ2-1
TGTGCCAGCAGTGAGGTACTAGCGGGGGCCCATGAGCAGTTCTTC
CASSEVLAGAHEQFF
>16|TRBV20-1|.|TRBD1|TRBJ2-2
TGCAGTGCTAGTTTCGACAGGGGGCCGAACACCGGGGAGCTGTTTTTT
CSASFDRGPNTGELFF
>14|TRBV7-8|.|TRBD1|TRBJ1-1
TGTGCCAGCAGCGAGCGACAGGGTAAAACTGAAGCTTTCTTT
CASSERQGKTEAFF
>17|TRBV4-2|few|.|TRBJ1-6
TGTGCCAGCAGCCAAAGAGGGGCCGGGACTATTGGTTCACCCCTCCACTTT
CASSQRGAGTIGSPLHF
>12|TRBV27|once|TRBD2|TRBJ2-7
TGTGCCAGCTCCTCGGGGGGGTACGAGCAGTACTTC
CASSSGGYEQYF
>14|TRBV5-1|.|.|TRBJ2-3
TGCGCCAGCAGCTTGCCGGGAGACACAGATACGCAGTATTTT
CASSLPGDTDTQYF
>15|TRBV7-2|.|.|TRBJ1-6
TGTGCCAGCAGCTTAAATCGGGCAGGGGATGCACCCCTCCACTTT
CASSLNRAGDAPLHF
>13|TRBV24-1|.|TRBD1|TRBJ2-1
TGTGCCACCAGTGATCCTGACAGGGGAACGCAGTTCTTC
CATSDPDRGTQFF
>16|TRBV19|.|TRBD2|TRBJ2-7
TGTGCCAGTAGTATCGTATCCGGACTAGCGGAGTACGAGCAGTACTTC
CASSIVSGLAEYEQYF
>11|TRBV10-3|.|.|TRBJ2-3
TGTGCCGGGGGCAAAGGAGATACGCAGTATTTT
CAGGKGDTQYF
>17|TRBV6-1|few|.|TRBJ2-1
TGTGCCAGCAGTGAAACCCGCCAGATGAACTCCTACAATGAGCAGTTCTTC
CASSETRQMNSYNEQFF
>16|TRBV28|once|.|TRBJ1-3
TGTGCCAGCAAGCCGCACTGGGGGGTATCAGGAAACACCATATATTTT
CASKPHWGVSGNTIYF
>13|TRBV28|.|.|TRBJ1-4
TGTGCCACAACAGGGCCCGTGCCCCAAGAACTGTTTTTT
CATTGPVPQELFF
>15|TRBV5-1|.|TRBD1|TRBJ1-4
TGCGCCAGCAGCAGATTCGGACAGGGTGGTGAAAAACTGTTTTTT
CASSRFGQGGEKLFF
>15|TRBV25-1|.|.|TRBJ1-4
TGTGCCAGCAGTGAATGGGCAGGAAGTAATGAAAAACTGTTTTTT
CASSEWAGSNEKLFF
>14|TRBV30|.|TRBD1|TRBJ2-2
TGTGCCTGGAGTCCCGGGACAGTAGTGGGGGAGCTGTTTTTT
CAWSPGTVVGELFF
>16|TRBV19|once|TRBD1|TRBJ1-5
TGTGCCAGTAGTTCTACGTCAGGGGGACAGTATCAGCCCCAGCATTTT
CASSSTSGGQYQPQHF
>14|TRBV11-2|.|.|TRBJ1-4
TGTGCCAGCAGCTTATATGTGACAGTTGAAAAACTGTTTTTT
CASSLYVTVEKLFF
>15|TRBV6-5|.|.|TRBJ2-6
TGTGCCACCGTTAGGAGGGACTCTGGGGCCAACGTCCTGACTTTC
CATVRRDSGANVLTF
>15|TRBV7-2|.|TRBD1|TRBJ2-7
TGTGCCAGCAGCTTATTACAGGGGGCATCGTACGAGCAGTACTTC
CASSLLQGASYEQYF
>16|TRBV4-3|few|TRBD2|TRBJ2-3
TGCGCCAGCAGCCAACTCGGGGGGGCTAGCACAGATACGCAGTATTTT
CASSQLGGASTDTQYF
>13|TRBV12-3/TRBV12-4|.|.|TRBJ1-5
TGTGCCAGCAGTTTTATGAGGGATCAGCCCCAGCATTTT
CASSFMRDQPQHF
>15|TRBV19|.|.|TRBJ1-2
TGTGCCAGTAGTAGCAGGGTAGATGCTAACTATGGCTACACCTTC
CASSSRVDANYGYTF
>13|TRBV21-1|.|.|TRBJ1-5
TGTGCCAGTCCCCCAGGGAACAATCAGCCCCAGCATTTT
CASPPGNNQPQHF
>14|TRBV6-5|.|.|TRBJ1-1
TGTGCCAGCAGTTACGCCCAATACGGTACTGAAGCTTTCTTT
CASSYAQYGTEAFF
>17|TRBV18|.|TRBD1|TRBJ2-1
TGTGCCAGCTCACCACCGGACAGGGCCTATTACAATTCTGAGCAGTTCTTC
CASSPPDRAYYNSEQFF
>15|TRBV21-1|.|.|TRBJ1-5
TGTGCCAGCACCGGCCGACAGAATAGCAATCAGCCCCAGCATTTT
CASTGRQNSNQPQHF
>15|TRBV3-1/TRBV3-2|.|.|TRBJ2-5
TGTGCCAGCAGCGGGTCGCGGGGTGGAAGAGAGACCCAGTACTTC
CASSGSRGGRETQYF
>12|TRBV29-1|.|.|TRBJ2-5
TGCAGCGTTGGTCAGGAACTGGAGACCCAGTACTTC
CSVGQELETQYF
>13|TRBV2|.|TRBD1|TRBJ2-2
TGTGCCAGCAGGACAGGGGGGACCGGGGAGCTGTTTTTT
CASRTGGTGELFF
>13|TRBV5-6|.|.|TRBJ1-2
TGTGCCAGCAGCCAAAGCGGGAGCTATGGCTACACCTTC
CASSQSGSYGYTF
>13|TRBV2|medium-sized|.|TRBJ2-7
TGTGCCAGCACGAAATCAGACAGTTACGAGCAGTACTTC
CASTKSDSYEQYF
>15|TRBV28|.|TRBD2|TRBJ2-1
TGTGCCAGCAGTCCGTGGACTAGCGGGAGAAGTGAGCAGTTCTTC
CASSPWTSGRSEQFF
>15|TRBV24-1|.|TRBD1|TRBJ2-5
TGTGCCACCAGTGATTTGATGGGACAGGGTGAGACCCAGTACTTC
CATSDLMGQGETQYF
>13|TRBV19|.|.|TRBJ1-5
TGTGCCAGCCGGGCAGGGACATCCCAGCCCCAGCATTTT
CASRAGTSQPQHF